This is a list of T cell receptor beta chains from one sample in a study of shared clonotypes between healthy human individuals. The repertoire was sequenced with immunoSEQ multiplex PCR; TCRdb's copy has only in-frame clones and lacks some. Of about 490,000 clones listed, around 80% were seen once; the top ten hold over 10%. Sequenced sample: PBMCs. The source of these receptors is a woman in her 40s in good health. Some clones in this sample may be carry-over from other donors' samples. The CDR3 runs from the conserved cysteine through the conserved F or W. Each record gives: D gene, J gene, clone size, V gene, CDR3 DNA, CDR3 protein. D genes are given only for firm matches. Where a row states a size, it is once, few, many or the class of an expanded clone; other rows omit it.

- | TRBJ2-3 | - | TRBV11-1 | TGTGCCAGCAGCTTGGGACTTAACACAGATACGCAGTATTTT | CASSLGLNTDTQYF
- | TRBJ1-2 | - | TRBV30 | TGTGCCCGGGAGACGGCGGGGGGCTACACCTTC | CARETAGGYTF
- | TRBJ2-7 | - | TRBV7-6 | TGTGCCAGCAGCTTAAGGCAGCCCTCCTACGAGCAGTACTTC | CASSLRQPSYEQYF
- | TRBJ1-4 | - | TRBV7-9 | TGTGCCAGCAGCCTAAGACAGGCAACTAATGAAAAACTGTTTTTT | CASSLRQATNEKLFF
TRBD1 | TRBJ2-1 | few | TRBV18 | TGTGCCAGCTCACCATCGGACAGGGGCAATGAGCAGTTCTTC | CASSPSDRGNEQFF
- | TRBJ1-1 | - | TRBV7-9 | TGTGCCAGCAGCTTTATCCCTACGAACACTGAAGCTTTCTTT | CASSFIPTNTEAFF
- | TRBJ1-3 | - | TRBV2 | TGTGCCAGCAGTGGTCAGGGGTACGGAAACACCATATATTTT | CASSGQGYGNTIYF
- | TRBJ1-1 | - | TRBV19 | TGTGCCAGTACCAAACAGGGTGCGGACACTGAAGCTTTCTTT | CASTKQGADTEAFF
TRBD2 | TRBJ2-1 | once | TRBV30 | TGTGCCTGGAGTGTACTAGCGGGAGGGACCTACAATGAGCAGTTCTTC | CAWSVLAGGTYNEQFF
- | TRBJ1-5 | many | TRBV7-8 | TGTGCCAGCAGCTTCGGCGGACGAAATCAGCCCCAGCATTTT | CASSFGGRNQPQHF
TRBD1 | TRBJ2-3 | - | TRBV6-5 | TGTGCCAGCAGTCGACAGGGCGAGCAGTATTTT | CASSRQGEQYF
- | TRBJ2-5 | - | TRBV5-6 | TGTGCCAGCAGCAGGACGGGGACCCTGGAGACCCAGTACTTC | CASSRTGTLETQYF
TRBD1 | TRBJ1-3 | - | TRBV5-1 | TGCGCCAGCAGCTTGACAGGGGCTTTAGACACCATATATTTT | CASSLTGALDTIYF
- | TRBJ2-3 | once | TRBV5-1 | TGCGCCAGCAGCGGAGGGACTTCCACTCCTAGCACAGATACGCAGTATTTT | CASSGGTSTPSTDTQYF
- | TRBJ2-2 | - | TRBV7-7 | TGTGCTAGCAGCTTAGCTTACGGGACCGGGGAGCTGTTTTTT | CASSLAYGTGELFF
TRBD2 | TRBJ2-3 | - | TRBV19 | TGTGCCAGTAGTATTACGGGAGGTTCCCCAGATACGCAGTATTTT | CASSITGGSPDTQYF
- | TRBJ1-5 | - | TRBV10-3 | TGTGCCATCAGTGAGAGTGATCAGCCCCAGCATTTT | CAISESDQPQHF
TRBD2 | TRBJ2-7 | - | TRBV5-1 | TGCGCCAGCAGCTTTAGCGGGACGGGTGAGCAGTACTTC | CASSFSGTGEQYF
TRBD1 | TRBJ2-7 | - | TRBV28 | TGTGCCAGCAGGACCCAGGACAGGGTAACCTACGAGCAGTACTTC | CASRTQDRVTYEQYF
TRBD2 | TRBJ2-4 | - | TRBV7-2 | TGTGCCAGCAGCTTAGCCGGGGGGGAAAACATTCAGTACTTC | CASSLAGGENIQYF
- | TRBJ1-3 | once | TRBV18 | TGTGCCAGCTCACAACGGGGAGAGGGAAACACCATATATTTT | CASSQRGEGNTIYF
TRBD1 | TRBJ2-7 | - | TRBV11-2 | TGTGCCAGCAGTACGAGACTGACAGGGGTACTTAGACGCTCCTACGAGCAGTACTTC | CASSTRLTGVLRRSYEQYF
TRBD1 | TRBJ1-1 | - | TRBV7-3 | TGTGCCAGCAGCCCCGGACAGGGAAAGAACACTGAAGCTTTCTTT | CASSPGQGKNTEAFF
TRBD2 | TRBJ2-7 | - | TRBV19 | TGTGCCAGTAGTATGCGGGGCAGCGGGAGTAGGAACGAGCAGTACTTC | CASSMRGSGSRNEQYF
- | TRBJ2-3 | - | TRBV10-2 | TGCGCCAGCAGAGAAGCGCCGGACTACACAGATACGCAGTATTTT | CASREAPDYTDTQYF
- | TRBJ2-1 | - | TRBV5-1 | TGCGCCAGCAGCTTTAGCGGACTCAACAATGAGCAGTTCTTC | CASSFSGLNNEQFF
- | TRBJ2-3 | once | TRBV5-3 | TGTGCCAGAAGCCCCGGGGACTTCTTAGCCCCAGATACGCAGTATTTT | CARSPGDFLAPDTQYF
TRBD1 | TRBJ1-1 | few | TRBV5-6 | TGTGCCAGCAGCGGGTGGGACAGCACTGAAGCTTTCTTT | CASSGWDSTEAFF
TRBD2 | TRBJ2-1 | - | TRBV10-3 | TGTGCCATCCAGGACCTGGGGGGGAATGAGCAGTTCTTC | CAIQDLGGNEQFF
TRBD1 | TRBJ2-2 | - | TRBV2 | TGTGCCAGCTCCGGGACAGGGGTCGGTCCCGCCGGGGAGCTGTTTTTT | CASSGTGVGPAGELFF
- | TRBJ2-7 | - | TRBV28 | TGTACCAGCAGTTTAAGCCAGGCGCTATACGAGCAGTACTTC | CTSSLSQALYEQYF
TRBD2 | TRBJ2-1 | - | TRBV7-9 | TGTGCCAGCAGCTTAATGACTAGCGGGAGGGGTGAGCAGTTCTTC | CASSLMTSGRGEQFF
- | TRBJ1-1 | - | TRBV11-2 | TGTGCCAGCAGCTTGGGGGGCGCAGGGTGGACTGAAGCTTTCTTT | CASSLGGAGWTEAFF
- | TRBJ2-2 | - | TRBV28 | TGTGCCAGCAGTCGCCTCCTCCGGGCAGGGGAAACCGGGGAGCTGTTTTTT | CASSRLLRAGETGELFF
- | TRBJ1-1 | - | TRBV7-2 | TGTGCCAGCAGCCCGCAGGGGACTGAAGCTTTCTTT | CASSPQGTEAFF
TRBD1 | TRBJ1-2 | - | TRBV10-3 | TGTGCCATCAGTGAGTCCGGGACAGTTAACTATGGCTACACCTTC | CAISESGTVNYGYTF
- | TRBJ1-2 | - | TRBV30 | - | CASRGGAPNYGCTF
- | TRBJ2-3 | - | TRBV28 | TGTGCCAGCAGTTTGAGGGTAGGGAGGGATACGCAGTATTTT | CASSLRVGRDTQYF
- | TRBJ2-7 | many | TRBV18 | TGTGCCAGCTCACCTGACGCCTACGAGCAGTACTTC | CASSPDAYEQYF
- | TRBJ2-1 | - | TRBV11-2 | TGTGCCAGCAGCGTCGCCGACTGGGAAACGTACAATGAGCAGTTCTTC | CASSVADWETYNEQFF
TRBD2 | TRBJ2-7 | - | TRBV2 | TGTGCCAGCCGTTTGAGCGGGAGGGCCGGGCAGTACTTC | CASRLSGRAGQYF
- | TRBJ2-1 | - | TRBV28 | TGTGCCAGCAGTTCCCCTGCCGACCCACGGCTAGCAAATGAGCAGTTCTTC | CASSSPADPRLANEQFF
TRBD1 | TRBJ1-2 | - | TRBV28 | TGTGCCAGCAGTTACAGGGGTGATGGCTACACCTTC | CASSYRGDGYTF
TRBD1 | TRBJ2-2 | many | TRBV9 | TGTGCCAGCAGCACCCAGGGGGACACCGGGGAGCTGTTTTTT | CASSTQGDTGELFF
TRBD1 | TRBJ2-5 | - | TRBV7-7 | TGTGCTAGCAGCTCCCGGGACAGTAAGCAAGAGACCCAGTACTTC | CASSSRDSKQETQYF
TRBD2 | TRBJ2-5 | - | TRBV7-9 | TGTGCCAGCAGCTTAGCGGGAGGGTACCAAGAGACCCAGTACTTC | CASSLAGGYQETQYF
- | TRBJ2-7 | - | TRBV28 | TGTGCCAGCAGTTTAGGACGGCACTACGAGCAGTACTTC | CASSLGRHYEQYF
- | TRBJ2-1 | - | TRBV5-1 | TGCGCCAGCAGCTTGGCCGGGGACTCCTACAATGAGCAGTTCTTC | CASSLAGDSYNEQFF
- | TRBJ2-5 | - | TRBV29-1 | TGCAGCGTTGGAGGGGGTGAGACCCAGTACTTC | CSVGGGETQYF
- | TRBJ2-5 | - | TRBV5-1 | TGCGCCAGCAGCTTGGCCCCCCAGGGCCCAGAGACCCAGTACTTC | CASSLAPQGPETQYF
- | TRBJ2-3 | few | TRBV10-3 | TGTGCCTCAGGGTCGGGGCGATTCACAGATACGCAGTATTTT | CASGSGRFTDTQYF
- | TRBJ2-1 | once | TRBV6-5 | TGTGCCAGCAGTAGGGGGGCCTACAATGAGCAGTTCTTC | CASSRGAYNEQFF